This T cell receptor (beta chain) is from a study of technical replicates of blood from several donors. Produced via immunoSEQ multiplex PCR; TCRdb's table is partial and in-frame only. The sample consists of 67,000 or so clones, roughly 92% of them appearing once. The CDR3 has 14 residues. The trim removed 4 bases at V and 3 bases at J, leaving 4 bases unmatched. CDR1 SGDLS and CDR2 YYNGEE come from the germline V gene. The TCR originated in a human donor in good health. Material for sequencing was T cells isolated from PBMCs. This chain connects TRBV9 to TRBJ2-3, with TRBD1 matching over 8 bases. CDR3 amino acids: CASSTGGWTDTQYF. The CDR3, as DNA: TGTGCCAGCAGCACAGGGGGATGGACAGATACGCAGTATTTT.